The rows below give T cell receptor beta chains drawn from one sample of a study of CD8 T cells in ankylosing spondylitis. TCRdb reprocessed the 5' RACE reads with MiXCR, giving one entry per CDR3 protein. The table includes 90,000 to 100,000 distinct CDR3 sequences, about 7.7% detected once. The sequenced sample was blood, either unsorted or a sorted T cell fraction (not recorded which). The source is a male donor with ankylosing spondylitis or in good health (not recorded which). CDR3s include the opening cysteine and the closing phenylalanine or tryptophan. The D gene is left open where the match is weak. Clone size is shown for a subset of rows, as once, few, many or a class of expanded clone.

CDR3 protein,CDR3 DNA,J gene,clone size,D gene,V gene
CATSTSGRLGAGELFF,TGTGCCACCTCAACTAGCGGGAGGTTAGGGGCCGGGGAGCTGTTTTTT,TRBJ2-2,many,TRBD2,TRBV19
CASSLARTDLKNIQYF,TGTGCCAGCAGCTTAGCCCGGACGGACCTAAAAAACATTCAGTACTTC,TRBJ2-4,NA,NA,TRBV7-9
CASSQESASGLSTDTQYF,TGCGCCAGCAGCCAAGAATCGGCTAGCGGACTTAGCACAGATACGCAGTATTTT,TRBJ2-3,many,TRBD2,TRBV4-3
CASSLTSFHEQFF,TGTGCCAGCAGCCTGACTAGTTTCCATGAGCAGTTCTTC,TRBJ2-1,NA,NA,TRBV5-5
CASSSDPTGWGYGYTF,TGTGCCAGCAGTTCCGACCCGACAGGGTGGGGCTATGGCTACACCTTC,TRBJ1-2,many,TRBD1,TRBV6-5
CASSFSMIGKKLFF,TGTGCCAGCAGTTTTTCCATGATAGGGAAAAAACTGTTTTTT,TRBJ1-4,many,NA,TRBV12-3/TRBV12-4
CSAHRGDTEAFF,TGCAGTGCTCACAGGGGAGACACTGAAGCTTTCTTT,TRBJ1-1,many,TRBD1,TRBV20-1
CCAIPSGKLSGELFF,TGCTGTGCTATCCCGTCGGGGAAATTAAGCGGGGAGCTGTTTTTT,TRBJ2-2,many,NA,TRBV20-1
CASSLGDQNSPLHF,TGTGCCAGCAGTTTAGGGGACCAAAATTCACCCCTCCACTTT,TRBJ1-6,many,NA,TRBV12-3/TRBV12-4
CASNPNQGGRNTIYF,TGTGCCAGCAACCCGAACCAGGGTGGTAGAAACACCATATATTTT,TRBJ1-3,many,NA,TRBV12-3/TRBV12-4
CSARIAGLTDTQYF,TGCAGTGCTAGAATAGCGGGGCTCACAGATACGCAGTATTTT,TRBJ2-3,many,TRBD2,TRBV20-1
CATSRGLAGTYNEQFF,TGTGCCACCAGCAGAGGTCTAGCGGGAACTTACAATGAGCAGTTCTTC,TRBJ2-1,many,TRBD2,TRBV15
CASSPRDRGLTSGRMYEQFF,TGTGCCAGCAGTCCCCGGGACAGGGGGCTCACTAGCGGGAGGATGTATGAGCAGTTCTTC,TRBJ2-1,many,NA,TRBV6-2/TRBV6-3
CASSYSIQRGETQYF,TGTGCCAGCAGTTACTCGATACAGCGCGGTGAGACCCAGTACTTC,TRBJ2-5,many,NA,TRBV6-5
CASSLGVSYTDTQYF,TGTGCCAGCAGTTTAGGGGTTTCCTACACAGATACGCAGTATTTT,TRBJ2-3,many,NA,TRBV12-3/TRBV12-4
CASSRTVGPGELFF,TGTGCCAGCAGTCGGACAGTGGGGCCCGGGGAGCTGTTTTTT,TRBJ2-2,many,NA,TRBV7-2
CSARDTRRNTGELFF,TGCAGTGCTAGAGATACTCGGAGAAACACCGGGGAGCTGTTTTTT,TRBJ2-2,many,NA,TRBV20-1
CSAQSASGNTIYF,TGCAGTGCTCAGAGCGCTTCTGGAAACACCATATATTTT,TRBJ1-3,many,NA,TRBV20-1
CASSLDRGGTEAFF,TGCGCCAGCAGCTTGGACAGGGGGGGGACTGAAGCTTTCTTT,TRBJ1-1,many,TRBD1,TRBV5-1
CASSPMGTGGNTGELFF,TGCGCCAGCAGCCCCATGGGGACAGGGGGTAACACCGGGGAGCTGTTTTTT,TRBJ2-2,NA,TRBD1,TRBV4-3
CASSAIPELAGGTDTQYF,TGTGCCAGCAGCGCAATCCCAGAGCTAGCGGGAGGCACAGATACGCAGTATTTT,TRBJ2-3,many,TRBD2,TRBV9
CASSRDRDSPLHF,TGTGCCAGCAGCCGAGACAGGGATTCACCCCTCCACTTT,TRBJ1-6,many,TRBD1,TRBV4-2
CASSQGYGEQFF,TGTGCCAGCAGCCAGGGGTACGGTGAGCAGTTCTTC,TRBJ2-1,many,NA,TRBV7-3
CASSQGVARGYGYTF,TGTGCCAGCAGCCAAGGGGTGGCAAGGGGCTATGGCTACACCTTC,TRBJ1-2,many,NA,TRBV3-1
CASRREQNTEAFF,TGTGCCAGTAGACGCGAACAGAACACTGAAGCTTTCTTT,TRBJ1-1,many,NA,TRBV19
CAVWTGRIQETQYF,TGTGCCGTATGGACAGGACGTATTCAAGAGACCCAGTACTTC,TRBJ2-5,many,TRBD1,TRBV10-3
CATSDPDRSTYNEQFF,TGTGCCACCAGTGATCCGGACAGGTCAACCTACAATGAGCAGTTCTTC,TRBJ2-1,many,TRBD1,TRBV24-1
CSARDSRSYEQYF,TGCAGTGCTAGAGATTCCCGCTCCTACGAGCAGTACTTC,TRBJ2-7,many,NA,TRBV20-1
CASSYSRELAGPGEQYF,TGTGCCAGCAGTTACTCGAGAGAGCTAGCGGGACCAGGAGAGCAGTACTTC,TRBJ2-7,many,TRBD2,TRBV6-2/TRBV6-3
CASSPVRDTDTQYF,TGTGCCAGCAGCCCAGTAAGGGACACAGATACGCAGTATTTT,TRBJ2-3,many,NA,TRBV5-4
CATSRDQGLAKNIQYF,TGTGCCACCAGCAGAGACCAGGGACTAGCCAAAAACATTCAGTACTTC,TRBJ2-4,many,NA,TRBV15
CASSLVPRVEQFF,TGTGCCAGCAGCTTAGTCCCGAGAGTGGAGCAGTTCTTC,TRBJ2-1,many,NA,TRBV7-9
CASSYALHFFYGYTF,TGTGCCAGCAGTTACGCTCTCCACTTTTTCTATGGCTACACCTTC,TRBJ1-2,many,NA,TRBV6-5
CSATGQTYEQYF,TGCAGTGCAACGGGACAGACCTACGAGCAGTACTTC,TRBJ2-7,many,TRBD1,TRBV20-1
CASILGQGIRADTQYF,TGCGCCAGCATCCTAGGACAGGGAATTCGGGCAGATACGCAGTATTTT,TRBJ2-3,NA,TRBD1,TRBV23-1
CASSFIVRQGKAEAFF,TGTGCCAGCAGCTTCATAGTCCGACAGGGAAAGGCTGAAGCTTTCTTT,TRBJ1-1,many,TRBD1,TRBV7-9
CASSQGPPVSTDTQYF,TGCGCCAGCAGCCAAGGACCGCCCGTGAGCACAGATACGCAGTATTTT,TRBJ2-3,many,NA,TRBV4-3
CASSPATGTDTQYF,TGCGCCAGCAGCCCCGCGACAGGGACAGATACGCAGTATTTT,TRBJ2-3,few,TRBD1,TRBV5-1
CASIPTSGGSYEQYF,TGTGCCAGCATTCCTACTAGCGGGGGCTCCTACGAGCAGTACTTC,TRBJ2-7,many,TRBD2,TRBV7-9
CASNPGRGYNEQFF,TGTGCCAGTAACCCGGGACGCGGCTACAATGAGCAGTTCTTC,TRBJ2-1,many,NA,TRBV5-2
CASSLVASFNNEQFF,TGTGCCAGCAGCTTGGTTGCGTCCTTCAACAATGAGCAGTTCTTC,TRBJ2-1,many,NA,TRBV5-6
CATSDGWRTGELFF,TGTGCCACCAGTGATGGATGGAGAACCGGGGAGCTGTTTTTT,TRBJ2-2,NA,NA,TRBV24-1
CASSQPWTSGGAGELFF,TGTGCCAGCAGCCAACCCTGGACTAGCGGGGGGGCCGGGGAGCTGTTTTTT,TRBJ2-2,few,TRBD2,TRBV4-2
CSAREWGTENEKLFF,TGCAGTGCTAGAGAGTGGGGGACAGAAAATGAAAAACTGTTTTTT,TRBJ1-4,many,TRBD1,TRBV20-1
CASSYSGQGYEQYF,TGTGCCAGCAGTTACTCCGGACAGGGATACGAGCAGTACTTC,TRBJ2-7,many,TRBD1,TRBV6-5
CASSPTGWSNQPQHF,TGTGCCAGCAGTCCCACGGGGTGGAGCAATCAGCCCCAGCATTTT,TRBJ1-5,many,NA,TRBV28
CASSQGVAASTDTQYF,TGCGCCAGCAGCCAAGGCGTAGCGGCTAGCACAGATACGCAGTATTTT,TRBJ2-3,many,NA,TRBV4-3